This T cell receptor (beta chain) was found in a study of tumor-infiltrating lymphocytes in oesophageal squamous cell carcinoma. TCRdb reprocessed the PCR reads via MiXCR and lists one record per CDR3 protein. This table holds 10,000 to 15,000 distinct CDR3 sequences, 55% to 70% found once. There are a few counts of this clonotype. J gave up 9 bases and V 4 bases, and 15 bases lay outside the gene matches. The CDR3 has 16 amino acids. Germline CDR1 and CDR2: SGHTA and FQGNSA. The V and J genes are TRBV7-2 and TRBJ2-1, with 7 bases matching TRBD1. The receptor was derived from a female donor with esophageal squamous cell carcinoma. Input material: esophageal tumor tissue. The CDR3, as DNA: TGTGCCAGCAGCTCGATAGGGACAGTACAGGGAGCTGAGCAGTTCTTC. Its protein product is CASSSIGTVQGAEQFF.